The 29 T cell receptor beta chains presented below share a single source sample, sequenced in a study of shared T cell receptors in the human thymus. Measured with immunoSEQ multiplex PCR; TCRdb has only the in-frame clones, and not every one. The sample carries approximately 730,000 clones, 70% to 90% recorded once. This same sample was also taken into another study, of human thymus T cells.

The sequencing sample was made of thymocytes. The source of these receptors is a girl under two years old with a congenital heart defect.

This chain links TRBV29-1 with TRBJ1-1, with D possibly matching TRBD1 (5 bases). The CDR3 consists of 12 residues. V was shortened by 7 bases and J by 11 bases, with 20 bases between the two germline ends. Germline CDR1 reads SQVTM; CDR2 reads ANQGSEA. The CDR3 DNA sequence: TGCAGCGGCGGGGCAGGGATTATCGGGGCTTTCTTT. This codes for CSGGAGIIGAFF.

The chain employs TRBV12-5 and TRBJ1-2; D not certain. There are 15 residues in the CDR3. V was shortened by 1 base and J by 7 bases, with 16 bases between the two germline ends. Germline lookup yields CDR1 LGHNT and CDR2 FRNRAP. CDR3 DNA sequence: TGTGCTAGTGGTTTGGGGTCAACCTTAACGGGTGGCTACACCTTC. It yields the protein CASGLGSTLTGGYTF.

The genes are TRBV5-6 and TRBJ1-5, with a tentative D call TRBD1 (5 bases). Germline loops: CDR1 SGHDT, CDR2 YYEEEE. Trimming took 0 bases from V and 4 from J, leaving 8 bases between them. The CDR3 length is 14 residues. CDR3 in amino acids: CASSLAGLNQPQHF. The DNA for the CDR3 is TGTGCCAGCAGCTTGGCGGGACTTAATCAGCCCCAGCATTTT.

This sequence joins TRBV7-2 and TRBJ1-2; 8 bases match TRBD1. CDR3 size: 15 residues. Germline assignment: CDR1 SGHTA and CDR2 FQGNSA. J was trimmed by 8 bases and V by 3 bases; bases with no gene match: 11. The DNA of the CDR3 is TGTGCCAGCAGCTTGGCGAATCAGGGGGCGCGGGGCTACACCTTC. Translating it yields CASSLANQGARGYTF.

The chain is built from TRBV28 and TRBJ1-1, with D tentatively TRBD1 (6 bases). V gave up 7 bases and J gave up 8 bases, with 14 bases separating them. This CDR3 is 12 amino acids long. Germline V lookup: CDR1 MDHEN, CDR2 SYDVKM. The CDR3, as DNA: TGTGCCAGCACCCAAAGACAGGAGGAAGCTTTCTTT. It is translated as CASTQRQEEAFF. The full variable domain, rest sourced from reference TRBV28 and TRBJ1-1, is DVKVTQSSRYLVKRTGEKVFLECVQDMDHENMFWYRQDPGLGLRLIYFSYDVKMKEKGDIPEGYSVSREKKERFSLILESASTNQTSMYLCASTQRQEEAFFGQGTRLTVV.

The CDR3 DNA is TGCGCCAGCAGCTTGCTAGGGGCCAGCTCCTACAATGAGCAGTTCTTC. Translated: CASSLLGASSYNEQFF. The chain is built from TRBV5-1 and TRBJ2-1, with D perhaps TRBD1 (5 bases). Germline V CDR1 and CDR2: SGHRS, YFSETQ. The CDR3 covers 16 residues. Trimming left V 1 base short and J 0 bases short, with 11 bases between.

J is TRBJ2-6 and V is TRBV7-2; possible D gene TRBD1, 5 bases. Germline CDR1 reads SGHTA; CDR2 reads FQGNSA. The CDR3 spans 16 residues. Between the trimmed V and J ends, which lost 1 base and 0 bases, there was a span of 7 bases. The CDR3: CASSLVTGSGANVLTF. The CDR3 DNA is TGTGCCAGCAGCTTAGTAACAGGCTCTGGGGCCAACGTCCTGACTTTC.

The V call is TRBV7-9, the J call TRBJ1-3; D is possibly TRBD1 (6 bases). V was clipped by 5 bases and J by 5 bases, with 16 bases between them. Germline assignment: CDR1 SEHNR and CDR2 FQNEAQ (reference sequence). CDR3 size: 15 residues. The CDR3 DNA sequence: TGTGCCAGCAGCCCCTCCCGTGACAGGAGAAACACCATATATTTT. Amino acids: CASSPSRDRRNTIYF.

J is TRBJ2-5 and V is TRBV6-5; 7 bases agree with TRBD2. J was trimmed by 3 bases and V by 0 bases; bases with no gene match: 7. The V gene's germline CDR1 is MNHEY and CDR2 SVGAGI. The CDR3 is 16 residues long. This CDR3 reads CASSYSIAGPKETQYF. The CDR3 bases are TGTGCCAGCAGTTACTCGATAGCGGGCCCGAAAGAGACCCAGTACTTC.

The V call is TRBV10-3, the J call TRBJ2-1; 8 bases align to TRBD2. After removal of 4 bases from V and 5 bases from J, the junction contained 7 bases not matched to a gene. The CDR3 extends over 15 amino acids. Per the germline V gene, CDR1 is ENHRY and CDR2 is SYGVKD. CDR3 sequence (DNA): TGTGCCATCAGTGTCTCAGCGGGGGTTAACAATGAGCAGTTCTTC. As protein: CAISVSAGVNNEQFF.

The rearrangement uses TRBV6-5 and TRBJ1-4, with a possible D match to TRBD1 (6 bases). The CDR3 totals 15 residues. V dropped 5 bases and J dropped 7 bases, with 17 bases sitting between them. The germline gives CDR1 MNHEY, CDR2 SVGAGI. CDR3 sequence (DNA): TGTGCCAGCAGTCCCCGAGGGGGGAGGGGTGAAAAACTGTTTTTT. Its protein product is CASSPRGGRGEKLFF.

This chain connects TRBV5-6 to TRBJ1-3; 10 bases are shared with TRBD1. The CDR3 has 19 amino acids. The V segment lost 2 bases and the J segment 0 bases; nucleotides outside the gene matches: 11. The germline CDR1 and CDR2 sequences are SGHDT and YYEEEE. CDR3 residues: CASSFGTGDFLFSGNTIYF. The CDR3 DNA reads as TGTGCCAGCAGCTTTGGGACAGGGGATTTCTTGTTCTCTGGAAACACCATATATTTT.

This chain links TRBV4-1 with TRBJ2-7; 8 bases are a match to TRBD1. The CDR3 has 13 residues. The ends lost 3 bases at V and 6 bases at J; junction bases unmatched: 4. Germline CDR1 reads MGHRA; CDR2 reads YSYEKL. CDR3 loop: CASSQSTGVEQYF. CDR3 coding DNA: TGCGCCAGCAGCCAGTCGACAGGGGTCGAGCAGTACTTC.

The V gene is TRBV19, the J gene TRBJ2-1; the match to TRBD2 covers 9 bases. CDR1 and CDR2 (germline): LNHDA, SQIVND (reference sequence). The J segment lost 0 bases and the V segment lost 6 bases, leaving 18 bases of the junction unmatched. This CDR3 spans 20 amino acids. In DNA, the CDR3 is TGTGCCAGTAGCACCTTGAGGCGGGGGGGCCTTTTGATCTCCTACAATGAGCAGTTCTTC. Translation: CASSTLRRGGLLISYNEQFF.

CDR3 in DNA: TGTGCCAGCAGCGTCTCGATCCTAGCACCCGGGGAGCTGTTTTTT. This codes for CASSVSILAPGELFF. This chain connects TRBV9 to TRBJ2-2; TRBD2 is a possible D gene (5 bases). Germline V gene lookup returns CDR1 SGDLS and CDR2 YYNGEE. Trimming cost V 2 bases and J 6 bases, with 14 bases left between them. The CDR3 has 15 amino acids.

The gene calls are TRBV14 and TRBJ1-2; D is perhaps TRBD1 (5 bases). Between the trimmed V and J ends, which lost 4 bases and 6 bases, there was a span of 21 bases. Germline lookup yields CDR1 SGHDN and CDR2 FVKESK. The CDR3 spans 16 residues. The CDR3 nucleotides are TGTGCCAGCAGCCCCAAGGCTGGTCAGGGAGGAGATGGCTACACCTTC. The encoded protein is CASSPKAGQGGDGYTF.

V is TRBV29-1 and J is TRBJ1-2, with TRBD1 identical over 8 bases. Unmatched junction bases numbered 7, after V lost 2 bases and J lost 8 bases. Per the germline V gene, CDR1 is SQVTM and CDR2 is ANQGSEA. The CDR3 covers 13 residues. CDR3 coding DNA: TGCAGCGTTGAATCCAGGGGGCTGGGAGGCTACACCTTC. Its protein is CSVESRGLGGYTF.

The genes are TRBV28 and TRBJ1-5; no clear D gene. Deletions cut 3 bases from V and 9 bases from J, with 9 bases between. There are 12 residues in the CDR3. Per germline, CDR1 MDHEN and CDR2 SYDVKM. CDR3 amino acids: CASSFLSLPQHF. The CDR3 bases are TGTGCCAGCAGTTTTTTGTCGTTGCCCCAGCATTTT.

DNA for the CDR3: TGTGCCAGTGGCGGTCGATTAAGAGAAAAACTGTTTTTT. Its translation is CASGGRLREKLFF. This chain joins TRBV19 and TRBJ1-4, with D hard to call. V dropped 8 bases and J dropped 8 bases, with 15 bases sitting between them. In germline, CDR1 is LNHDA, CDR2 SQIVND (reference sequence). This CDR3 spans 13 amino acids.

Only one count was recorded for this clone. The chain recombines TRBV9 with TRBJ2-3, with 7 bases matching TRBD1. Losses at the gene ends were 6 bases for V and 0 bases for J; bases not matched to a gene: 10. In germline, CDR1 is SGDLS, CDR2 YYNGEE. This CDR3 region has 16 residues. The CDR3, as DNA: TGTGCCAGCACCACAGGGGCCACCTTGAGCACAGATACGCAGTATTTT. Its translation is CASTTGATLSTDTQYF.

This chain joins TRBV7-9 and TRBJ1-2; the match to TRBD1 covers 9 bases. J lost 8 bases, V lost 2 bases, and 15 bases had no gene match. Germline V gives CDR1 SEHNR, CDR2 FQNEAQ (reference sequence). The CDR3 is 17 amino acids. CDR3 coding DNA: TGTGCCAGCAGCTTAACCGGGACAGGGCCGATCGGAGTAGGCTACACCTTC. Protein product: CASSLTGTGPIGVGYTF.

The chain employs TRBV5-1 and TRBJ1-2; D perhaps matches TRBD1 (5 bases). The CDR3 contains 14 residues. Germline-derived CDR1 and CDR2 are SGHRS and YFSETQ. Between the trimmed V and J ends, which lost 4 bases and 7 bases, there was a span of 17 bases. CDR3 region: CASSHRRGGGGYTF. The CDR3 DNA follows: TGCGCCAGCAGCCACCGACGGGGGGGAGGTGGCTACACCTTC.

The CDR3 region has the DNA TGCGCCAGCAGCTTAGCCGGGACAGGGGTGGACGAGCAGTACTTC. This sequence encodes CASSLAGTGVDEQYF. The chain recombines TRBV5-1 with TRBJ2-7, with 10 positions matching TRBD1. The CDR3 consists of 15 residues. The germline V gene encodes CDR1 SGHRS and CDR2 YFSETQ. J gave up 5 bases and V 2 bases, and 7 bases lay outside the gene matches. The full variable domain, completed using reference TRBV5-1 and TRBJ2-7, is KAGVTQTPRYLIKTRGQQVTLSCSPISGHRSVSWYQQTPGQGLQFLFEYFSETQRNKGNFPGRFSGRQFSNSRSEMNVSTLELGDSALYLCASSLAGTGVDEQYFGPGTRLTVT.

The gene calls are TRBV6-5 and TRBJ1-2; the D gene is possibly TRBD1 (6 bases). The CDR3 extends over 14 amino acids. Germline CDR1 and CDR2: MNHEY and SVGAGI. V lost 2 bases to trimming and J lost 4 bases, with 11 bases between them. CDR3 sequence: CASSYGVGGYGYTF. The CDR3 DNA follows: TGTGCCAGCAGTTACGGGGTAGGGGGCTATGGCTACACCTTC.

The chain uses TRBV4-1 and TRBJ2-5; 9 bases align to TRBD2. The CDR3 runs 16 residues. V lost 4 bases to trimming and J lost 1 base; unmatched junction nucleotides: 7. The germline V gene has CDR1 MGHRA and CDR2 YSYEKL. The CDR3 here is CASSPSKRGVQETQYF. The CDR3 bases are TGCGCCAGCAGCCCCAGCAAGCGGGGGGTCCAAGAGACCCAGTACTTC.

The chain joins TRBV27 to TRBJ2-5; D is possibly TRBD2 (5 bases). This CDR3 has 12 amino acids. Trimming cost V 4 bases and J 6 bases, with 9 bases left between them. CDR1 is MNHEY and CDR2 is SMNVEV in the germline V gene (reference sequence). The CDR3 DNA sequence: TGTGCCAGCAGTTCGGGGTTGCAGACCCAGTACTTC. Its translation is CASSSGLQTQYF.

The chain links TRBV15 to TRBJ1-2; possibly TRBD1 for D (6 bases). CDR1 is LNHNV, CDR2 YYDKDF, per germline (reference sequence). Trimming took off 0 bases at V and 5 bases at J, with 19 bases between the two ends. The CDR3 is 17 amino acids. CDR3 sequence reads: CATSRDWGRQARYGYTF. CDR3 nucleotide sequence: TGTGCCACCAGCAGAGATTGGGGGCGACAGGCAAGGTATGGCTACACCTTC.

As concerns this clone: Other nucleotide sequences in the sample specify the same CDR3. The chain uses TRBV5-1 and TRBJ1-2; D possibly corresponds to TRBD1 (6 bases). Germline CDR1 is SGHRS and CDR2 is YFSETQ. This CDR3 contains 12 residues. V was pared by 1 base and J by 5 bases, with 6 bases between. CDR3 DNA sequence: TGCGCCAGCAGCTTGACAGGGTATGGCTACACCTTC. Translating gives CASSLTGYGYTF.

The rearrangement uses TRBV28 and TRBJ1-2; 8 bases are shared with TRBD1. Trimming at V came to 4 bases and at J to 2 bases, leaving 12 bases not matched to a gene. The CDR3 is made up of 17 amino acids. In germline, CDR1 is MDHEN, CDR2 SYDVKM. The CDR3 bases are TGTGCCAGCAGTTCAAGACAGGGGAGGATGTTAAACTATGGCTACACCTTC. Its translation is CASSSRQGRMLNYGYTF.